The 18 T cell receptor beta chains presented below share a single source sample, sequenced in a study of blood T cell repertoires in COVID-19. Using immunoSEQ multiplex PCR, the repertoire was profiled, and TCRdb retains in-frame clones only, with some absent. This table has under 150,000 clones, roughly 79% appearing once. The sample comprised peripheral blood. The receptors were gathered from a man between 65 and 80 years old with active or convalescent COVID-19.

This clone appeared a few times. This rearrangement joins TRBV6-5 to TRBJ1-2, with TRBD1 matching over 7 bases. J gave up 3 bases and V 7 bases, and 8 bases lay outside the gene matches. The CDR3 runs to 14 residues. Germline CDR1 MNHEY, CDR2 SVGAGI. In DNA form, the CDR3 reads TGTGCCAGCACTCCCGGCGGGACAGACTATGGCTACACCTTC. As protein: CASTPGGTDYGYTF.

V is TRBV28 and J is TRBJ2-7; D gene uncertain. Looked up from germline, CDR1 is MDHEN and CDR2 is SYDVKM. This CDR3 is 14 amino acids long. V shed 5 bases and J shed 2 bases, with 13 bases lying between them. This CDR3 reads CASSLVTPPYEQYF. In DNA, the CDR3 is TGTGCCAGCAGTCTAGTCACCCCCCCCTACGAGCAGTACTTC.

The CDR3 DNA reads TGTGCCAGCAGTCCTCCTCGGTACAATGAGCAGTTCTTC. This encodes CASSPPRYNEQFF. This rearrangement joins TRBV2 to TRBJ2-1, with D unclear. This CDR3 spans 13 amino acids. The V gene's germline CDR1 is SNHLY and CDR2 FYNNEI. V was trimmed by 5 bases and J by 4 bases, leaving 9 bases between them.

This clone appeared once. The rearrangement joins TRBV24-1 to TRBJ1-2; a possible D gene is TRBD1 (6 bases). Germline V CDR1 and CDR2: KGHDR, SFDVKD. The CDR3 extends over 13 amino acids. Trimming took off 4 bases at V and 8 bases at J, with 13 bases between the two ends. As DNA, the CDR3 is TGTGCCACCAGTGACACAACAGGGTTAGGCTACACCTTC. It encodes CATSDTTGLGYTF.

V is TRBV11-2 and J is TRBJ2-3; D gene uncertain. The V and J ends lost 3 bases and 0 bases respectively, with 7 bases between them. The V gene's germline CDR1 is SGHAT and CDR2 FQNNGV. The CDR3 totals 14 residues. The CDR3 DNA reads TGTGCCAGCAGCTTGTCCCTGAGCACAGATACGCAGTATTTT. Translating it yields CASSLSLSTDTQYF.

The rearrangement uses TRBV6-5 and TRBJ2-3, with D possibly matching TRBD2 (5 bases). The CDR3 sequence is 14 residues long. Germline V gene data show CDR1 as MNHEY and CDR2 as SVGAGI. V was clipped by 8 bases and J by 4 bases, with 16 bases between them. The CDR3 DNA follows: TGTGCCAGCGCCCTCTCCCGGGGAGCAGATACGCAGTATTTT. This encodes CASALSRGADTQYF.

The chain employs TRBV10-3 and TRBJ1-5; D is undetermined. CDR1 is ENHRY, CDR2 SYGVKD, per germline. CDR3 size: 15 residues. V gave up 0 bases and J gave up 3 bases, with 9 bases separating them. In DNA form, the CDR3 reads TGTGCCATCAGTGAGTCTGAAGCTCTCAATCAGCCCCAGCATTTT. It is translated as CAISESEALNQPQHF.

The chain combines TRBV15 with TRBJ1-1, with TRBD1 identical over 7 bases. The germline V gene encodes CDR1 LNHNV and CDR2 YYDKDF (reference sequence). The CDR3 runs to 16 residues. Losses at the gene ends were 1 base for V and 1 base for J; bases not matched to a gene: 6. The CDR3 bases are TGTGCCACCAGCAGAGGTAGACAGGGTGGGAACACTGAAGCTTTCTTT. It is translated as CATSRGRQGGNTEAFF.

The V call is TRBV12-1, the J call TRBJ1-1; TRBD1, the table's D call, lacks a check against the DNA. TRBV12-1 is shown as a pseudogene. The CDR3 totals 13 residues. CDR3 in DNA: TGTGCCAGCAGCTTAACAAATAACACTGAAGCTTTCTTT. Its protein is CASSLTNNTEAFF.

J is TRBJ1-1 and V is TRBV2; tentatively, D is TRBD1 (6 bases). Germline V CDR1 and CDR2: SNHLY, FYNNEI. V lost 6 bases to trimming and J lost 1 base, with 12 bases between them. The CDR3 totals 14 residues. This chain's CDR3 is CASRGTFQNTEAFF. CDR3 nucleotide sequence: TGTGCCAGCAGGGGGACATTTCAGAACACTGAAGCTTTCTTT.

The chain employs TRBV19 and TRBJ2-2, with D possibly being TRBD1 (6 bases). The CDR3 has 14 amino acids. Trimming took off 4 bases at V and 6 bases at J, with 12 bases between the two ends. Germline loops: CDR1 LNHDA, CDR2 SQIVND (reference sequence). Here the CDR3 reads CASSKGTPPGELFF. The DNA for the CDR3 is TGTGCCAGTAGTAAAGGGACACCCCCCGGGGAGCTGTTTTTT.

The genes are TRBV19 and TRBJ1-2; 7 bases are shared with TRBD1. This CDR3 has 15 residues. Germline values: CDR1 LNHDA, CDR2 SQIVND (reference sequence). The V gene end was trimmed by 3 bases and the J gene end by 8 bases; junction bases not matched to a gene: 12. The CDR3 bases are TGTGCCAGTAGTATCATAGGAGACAGGGACGGCGGCTACACCTTC. As protein: CASSIIGDRDGGYTF.

V gene TRBV6-1 combines with J gene TRBJ2-1; D remains unclear. Germline V gene sequence: CDR1 MNHNS, CDR2 SASEGT. CDR3 length: 16 residues. V lost 2 bases to trimming and J lost 0 bases, with 11 bases between them. For the CDR3, the DNA is TGTGCCAGCAGTGAATACCTAGTGAGCTCCTACAATGAGCAGTTCTTC. As protein: CASSEYLVSSYNEQFF.

The chain has TRBV5-8 and TRBJ1-2; 9 nucleotides line up with TRBD1. The CDR3 is made up of 18 amino acids. Germline CDR1 SGHTS, CDR2 YDEGEE. V dropped 2 bases and J dropped 1; count of bases not matched to a gene: 12. The CDR3 DNA follows: TGTGCCAGCAGCTTCACCGGGACAGGGAGTTCTCTTAACTATGGCTACACCTTC. Protein: CASSFTGTGSSLNYGYTF.

The CDR3, as DNA: TGTGCCAGCAGCTGGGCGGGCCTGGGCACTGAAGCTTTCTTT. It specifies CASSWAGLGTEAFF. The chain joins TRBV7-9 to TRBJ1-1, with no clear D. The CDR3 extends over 14 amino acids. Germline CDR1 SEHNR, CDR2 FQNEAQ (reference sequence). With 4 bases removed from V and 4 bases from J, the gap between germline ends came to 13 bases.

This clone was seen a few times. This chain links TRBV13 with TRBJ2-3; 13 bases line up with TRBD2. Germline-derived CDR1 and CDR2 are PRHDT and FYEKMQ (reference sequence). The V and J ends lost 1 base and 1 base, in that order; junction bases with no gene match: 11. The CDR3 consists of 20 residues. This CDR3 reads CASSLVTTSGRAGGTDTQYF. The CDR3 DNA follows: TGTGCCAGCAGCTTAGTTACTACTAGCGGGAGGGCCGGGGGCACAGATACGCAGTATTTT.

The chain recombines TRBV30 with TRBJ1-2, with D possibly TRBD1 on 6 matching bases. V was clipped by 0 bases and J by 7 bases, with 9 bases between them. This CDR3 spans 12 amino acids. The germline CDR1 and CDR2 sequences are GTSNPN and SVGIG (reference sequence). CDR3 sequence reads: CAWSVYRAGYTF. CDR3 DNA: TGTGCCTGGAGTGTCTACAGGGCTGGCTACACCTTC.

J is TRBJ2-5 and V is TRBV6-5, with a tentative D call TRBD1 (6 bases). Germline CDR1 MNHEY, CDR2 SVGAGI. The CDR3 consists of 13 residues. V gave up 6 bases and J gave up 1 base, with 9 bases separating them. CDR3 loop: CASSPDSQETQYF. CDR3 in DNA: TGTGCCAGCAGCCCGGACAGCCAAGAGACCCAGTACTTC.